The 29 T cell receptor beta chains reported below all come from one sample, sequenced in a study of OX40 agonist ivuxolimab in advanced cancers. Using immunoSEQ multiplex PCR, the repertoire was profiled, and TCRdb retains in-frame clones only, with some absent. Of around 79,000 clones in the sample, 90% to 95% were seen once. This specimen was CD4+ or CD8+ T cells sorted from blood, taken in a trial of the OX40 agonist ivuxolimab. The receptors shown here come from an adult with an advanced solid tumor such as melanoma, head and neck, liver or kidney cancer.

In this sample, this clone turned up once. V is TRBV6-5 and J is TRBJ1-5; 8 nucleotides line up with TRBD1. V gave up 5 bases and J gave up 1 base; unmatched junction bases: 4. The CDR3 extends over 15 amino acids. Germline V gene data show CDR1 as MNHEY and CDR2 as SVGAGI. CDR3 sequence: CASSRTGTSNQPQHF. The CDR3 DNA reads TGTGCCAGCAGTAGGACAGGGACGAGCAATCAGCCCCAGCATTTT.

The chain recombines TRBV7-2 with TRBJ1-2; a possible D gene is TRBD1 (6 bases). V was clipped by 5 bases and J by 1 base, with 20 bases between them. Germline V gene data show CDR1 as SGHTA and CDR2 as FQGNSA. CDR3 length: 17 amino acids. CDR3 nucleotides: TGTGCCAGCAGCAAAGACTTTGGACAGACGATTAACTATGGCTACACCTTC. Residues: CASSKDFGQTINYGYTF.

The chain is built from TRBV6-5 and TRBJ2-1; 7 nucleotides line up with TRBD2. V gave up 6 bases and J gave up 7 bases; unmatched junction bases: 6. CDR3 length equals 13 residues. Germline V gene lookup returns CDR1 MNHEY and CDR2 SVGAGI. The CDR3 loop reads CASREPGGNEQFF. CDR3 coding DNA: TGTGCCAGCAGGGAGCCCGGGGGGAATGAGCAGTTCTTC.

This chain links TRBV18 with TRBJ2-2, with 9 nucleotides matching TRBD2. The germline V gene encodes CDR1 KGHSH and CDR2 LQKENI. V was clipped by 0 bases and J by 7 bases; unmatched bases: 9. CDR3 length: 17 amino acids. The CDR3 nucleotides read TGTGCCAGCTCACCACCGGAATTAGCGGGAGTTAGCGGGGAGCTGTTTTTT. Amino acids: CASSPPELAGVSGELFF.

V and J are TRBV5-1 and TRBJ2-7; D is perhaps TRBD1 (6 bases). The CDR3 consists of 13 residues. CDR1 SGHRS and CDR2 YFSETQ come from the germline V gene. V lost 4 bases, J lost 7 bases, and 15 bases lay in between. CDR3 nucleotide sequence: TGCGCCAGCAGCGGGGCAGGGGTGGAGGAGCAGTACTTC. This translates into CASSGAGVEEQYF.

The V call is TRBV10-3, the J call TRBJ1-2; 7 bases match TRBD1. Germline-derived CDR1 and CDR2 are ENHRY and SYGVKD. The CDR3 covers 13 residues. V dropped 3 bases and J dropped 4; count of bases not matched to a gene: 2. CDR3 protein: CAISDGTAYGYTF. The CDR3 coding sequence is TGTGCCATCAGTGACGGGACAGCCTATGGCTACACCTTC.

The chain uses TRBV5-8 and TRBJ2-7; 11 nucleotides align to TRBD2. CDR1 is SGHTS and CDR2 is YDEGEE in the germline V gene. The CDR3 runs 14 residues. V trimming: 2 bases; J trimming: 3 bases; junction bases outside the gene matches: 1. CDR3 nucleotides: TGTGCCAGCAGCTTCGGGACTAGCGGCTACGAGCAGTACTTC. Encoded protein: CASSFGTSGYEQYF.

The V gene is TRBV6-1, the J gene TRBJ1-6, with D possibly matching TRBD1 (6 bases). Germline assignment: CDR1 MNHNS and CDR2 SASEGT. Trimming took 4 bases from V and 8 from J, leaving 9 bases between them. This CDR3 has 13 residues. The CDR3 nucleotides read TGTGCCAGCAGTGGGACAGTAGATTCACCCCTCCACTTT. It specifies CASSGTVDSPLHF.

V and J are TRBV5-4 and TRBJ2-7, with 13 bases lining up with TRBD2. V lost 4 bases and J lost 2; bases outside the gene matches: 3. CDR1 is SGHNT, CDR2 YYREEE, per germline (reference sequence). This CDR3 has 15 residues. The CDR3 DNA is TGTGCCAGCAGCGCCGGGACTAGCGGGACCTACGAGCAGTACTTC. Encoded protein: CASSAGTSGTYEQYF.

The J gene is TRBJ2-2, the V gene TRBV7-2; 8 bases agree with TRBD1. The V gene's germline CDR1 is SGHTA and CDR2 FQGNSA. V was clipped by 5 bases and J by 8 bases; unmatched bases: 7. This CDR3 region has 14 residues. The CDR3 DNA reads TGTGCCAGCAGCAACACAGGGGGTCCAGGGGAGCTGTTTTTT. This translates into CASSNTGGPGELFF.

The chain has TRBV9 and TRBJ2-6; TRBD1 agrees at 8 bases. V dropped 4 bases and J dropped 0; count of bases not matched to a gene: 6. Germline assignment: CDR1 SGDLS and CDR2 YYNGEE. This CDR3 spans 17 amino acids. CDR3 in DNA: TGTGCCAGCAGCCCGACAGGGGTGAGCTCTGGGGCCAACGTCCTGACTTTC. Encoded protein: CASSPTGVSSGANVLTF. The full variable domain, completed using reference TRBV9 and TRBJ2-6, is DSGVTQTPKHLITATGQRVTLRCSPRSGDLSVYWYQQSLDQGLQFLIQYYNGEERAKGNILERFSAQQFPDLHSELNLSSLELGDSALYFCASSPTGVSSGANVLTFGAGSRLTVL.

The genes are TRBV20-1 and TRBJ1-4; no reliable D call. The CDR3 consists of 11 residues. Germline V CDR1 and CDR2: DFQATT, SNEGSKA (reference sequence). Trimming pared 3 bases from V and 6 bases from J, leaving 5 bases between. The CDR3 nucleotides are TGCAGTGCTAGGAGGGATGAAAAACTGTTTTTT. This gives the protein CSARRDEKLFF.

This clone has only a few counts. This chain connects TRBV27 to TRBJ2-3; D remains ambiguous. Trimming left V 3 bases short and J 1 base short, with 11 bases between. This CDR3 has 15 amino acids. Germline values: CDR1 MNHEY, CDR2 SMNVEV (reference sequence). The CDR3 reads CASSFSGDGTDTQYF. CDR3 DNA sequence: TGTGCCAGCAGTTTTAGTGGAGACGGCACAGATACGCAGTATTTT.

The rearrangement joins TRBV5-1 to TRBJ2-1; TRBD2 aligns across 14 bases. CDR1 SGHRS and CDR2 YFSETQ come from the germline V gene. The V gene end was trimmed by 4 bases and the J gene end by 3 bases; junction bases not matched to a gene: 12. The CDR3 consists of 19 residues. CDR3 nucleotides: TGCGCCAGCAGCCCTGGACTAGCGGGAGGAGGGAATGGCTACAATGAGCAGTTCTTC. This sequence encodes CASSPGLAGGGNGYNEQFF. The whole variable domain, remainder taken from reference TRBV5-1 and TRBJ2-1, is KAGVTQTPRYLIKTRGQQVTLSCSPISGHRSVSWYQQTPGQGLQFLFEYFSETQRNKGNFPGRFSGRQFSNSRSEMNVSTLELGDSALYLCASSPGLAGGGNGYNEQFFGPGTRLTVL.

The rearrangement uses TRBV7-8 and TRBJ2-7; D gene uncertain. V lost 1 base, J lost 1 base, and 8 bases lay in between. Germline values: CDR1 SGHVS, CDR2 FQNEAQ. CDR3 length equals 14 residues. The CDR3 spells CASSLGFRSYEQYF. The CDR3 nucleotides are TGTGCCAGCAGCTTAGGTTTCCGATCCTACGAGCAGTACTTC.

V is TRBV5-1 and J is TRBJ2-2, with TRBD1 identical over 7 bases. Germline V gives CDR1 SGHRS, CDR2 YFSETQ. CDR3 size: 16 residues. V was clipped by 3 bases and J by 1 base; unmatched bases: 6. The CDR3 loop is CASSSPDRRNTGELFF. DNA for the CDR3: TGCGCCAGCAGCTCCCCGGACAGGAGGAACACCGGGGAGCTGTTTTTT.

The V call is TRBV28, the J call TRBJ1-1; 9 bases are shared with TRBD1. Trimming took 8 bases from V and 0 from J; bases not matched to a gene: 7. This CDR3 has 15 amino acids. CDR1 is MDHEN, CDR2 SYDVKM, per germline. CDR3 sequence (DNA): TGTGCCAGCCACCGAGGGACAGGGTTGAACACTGAAGCTTTCTTT. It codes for CASHRGTGLNTEAFF. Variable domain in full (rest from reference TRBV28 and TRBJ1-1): DVKVTQSSRYLVKRTGEKVFLECVQDMDHENMFWYRQDPGLGLRLIYFSYDVKMKEKGDIPEGYSVSREKKERFSLILESASTNQTSMYLCASHRGTGLNTEAFFGQGTRLTVV.

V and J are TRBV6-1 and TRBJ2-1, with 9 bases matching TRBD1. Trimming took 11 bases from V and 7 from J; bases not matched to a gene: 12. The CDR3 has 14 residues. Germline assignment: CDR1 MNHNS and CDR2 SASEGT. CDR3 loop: CAARGTGGPNEQFF. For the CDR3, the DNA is TGTGCCGCACGAGGAACAGGGGGCCCGAATGAGCAGTTCTTC.

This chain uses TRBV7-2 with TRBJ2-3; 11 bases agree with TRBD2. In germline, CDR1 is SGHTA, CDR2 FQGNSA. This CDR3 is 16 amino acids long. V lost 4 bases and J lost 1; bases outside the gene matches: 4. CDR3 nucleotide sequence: TGTGCCAGCAGCTCGACTAGCGGGAAGGGCACAGATACGCAGTATTTT. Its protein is CASSSTSGKGTDTQYF.

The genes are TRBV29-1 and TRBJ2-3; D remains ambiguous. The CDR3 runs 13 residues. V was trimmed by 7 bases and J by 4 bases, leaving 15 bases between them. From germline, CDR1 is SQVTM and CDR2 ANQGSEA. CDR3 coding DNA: TGCAGCGGAGGCCGAGCTGGGCCAGATACGCAGTATTTT. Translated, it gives CSGGRAGPDTQYF.

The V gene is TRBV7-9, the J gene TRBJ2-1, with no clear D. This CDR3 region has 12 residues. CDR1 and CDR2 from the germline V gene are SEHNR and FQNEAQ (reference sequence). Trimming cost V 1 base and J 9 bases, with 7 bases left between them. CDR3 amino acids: CASSLEVSEQFF. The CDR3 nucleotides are TGTGCCAGCAGCTTAGAAGTAAGTGAGCAGTTCTTC.

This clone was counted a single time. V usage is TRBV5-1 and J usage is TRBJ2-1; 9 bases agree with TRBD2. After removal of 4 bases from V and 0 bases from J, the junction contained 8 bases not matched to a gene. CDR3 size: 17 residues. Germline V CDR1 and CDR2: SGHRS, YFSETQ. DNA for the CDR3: TGCGCCAGCAGCCCTTATAGCGGGAGTGGCTCCTACAATGAGCAGTTCTTC. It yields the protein CASSPYSGSGSYNEQFF. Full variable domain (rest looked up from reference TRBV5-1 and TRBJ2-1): KAGVTQTPRYLIKTRGQQVTLSCSPISGHRSVSWYQQTPGQGLQFLFEYFSETQRNKGNFPGRFSGRQFSNSRSEMNVSTLELGDSALYLCASSPYSGSGSYNEQFFGPGTRLTVL.

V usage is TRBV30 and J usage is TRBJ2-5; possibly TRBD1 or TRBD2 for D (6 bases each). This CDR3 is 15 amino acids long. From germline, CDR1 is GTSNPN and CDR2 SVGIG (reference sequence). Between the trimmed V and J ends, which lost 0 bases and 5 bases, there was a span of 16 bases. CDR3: CAWSVLGMGGETQYF. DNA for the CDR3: TGTGCCTGGAGTGTACTCGGTATGGGGGGCGAGACCCAGTACTTC.

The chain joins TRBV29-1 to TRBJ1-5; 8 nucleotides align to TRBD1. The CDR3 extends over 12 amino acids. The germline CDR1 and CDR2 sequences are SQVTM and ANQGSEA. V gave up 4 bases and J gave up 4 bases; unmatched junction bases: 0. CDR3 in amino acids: CSVGTGNQPQHF. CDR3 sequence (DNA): TGCAGCGTTGGGACAGGGAATCAGCCCCAGCATTTT.

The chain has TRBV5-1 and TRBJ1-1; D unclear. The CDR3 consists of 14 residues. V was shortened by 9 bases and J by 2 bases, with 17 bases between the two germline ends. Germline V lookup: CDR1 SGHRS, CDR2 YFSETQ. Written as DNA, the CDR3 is TGCGCCACCAAAAATTCAAACACTAACACTGAAGCTTTCTTT. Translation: CATKNSNTNTEAFF.

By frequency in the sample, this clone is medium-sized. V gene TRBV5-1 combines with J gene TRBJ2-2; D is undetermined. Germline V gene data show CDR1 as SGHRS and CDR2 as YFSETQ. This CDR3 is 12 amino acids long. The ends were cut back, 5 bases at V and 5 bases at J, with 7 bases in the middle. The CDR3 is CASRVETGELFF. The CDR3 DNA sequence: TGCGCCAGCAGGGTGGAGACCGGGGAGCTGTTTTTT.

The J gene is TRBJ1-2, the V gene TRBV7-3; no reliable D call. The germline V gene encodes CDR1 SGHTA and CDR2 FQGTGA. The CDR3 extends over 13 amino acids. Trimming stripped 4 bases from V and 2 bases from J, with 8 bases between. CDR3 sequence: CASSSGLNYGYTF. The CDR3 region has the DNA TGTGCCAGCAGCTCCGGACTAAACTATGGCTACACCTTC.

The CDR3 nucleotides read TGTGCCAGCAGTTACTCGACCGGGTGGGGCTATGGCTACACCTTC. It specifies CASSYSTGWGYGYTF. The genes are TRBV6-5 and TRBJ1-2, with D uncertain. CDR1 MNHEY and CDR2 SVGAGI come from the germline V gene. Trimming pared 0 bases from V and 4 bases from J, leaving 12 bases between. This CDR3 spans 15 amino acids.

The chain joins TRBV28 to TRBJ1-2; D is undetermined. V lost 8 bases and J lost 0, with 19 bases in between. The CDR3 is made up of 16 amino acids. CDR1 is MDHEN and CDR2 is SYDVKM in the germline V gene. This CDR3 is CASASGSADSNYGYTF. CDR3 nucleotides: TGTGCCAGCGCCTCTGGGTCCGCCGATTCTAACTATGGCTACACCTTC.